This T cell receptor (beta chain) was observed in a study of beta chain features in type 1 diabetes. Findings of the study overall: Insertions at VDJ junctions were less frequent in type 1 diabetes patients. These patients also deleted more nucleotides at the same junctions. Shorter TCRB CDR3s, moderately but significantly so, were found in Type 1 diabetes patients in all four CD4+ subsets.

CDR3 length: 13 residues. CDR1 is SNHLY, CDR2 FYNNEI, per germline. With 8 bases removed from V and 0 bases from J, the gap between germline ends came to 8 bases. CD4+ naive, central memory, regulatory and stem cell-like memory cells were sorted via CD45RO/CCR7/CD25/CD127/CD95/CD27. Of the isolated RNA, all was reverse transcribed, and so the sequenced material was expressed TCRB transcripts. Sequencing used immunoSEQ multiplex PCR; TCRdb keeps in-frame clones, though not all of them. Among 640,000 or so clones listed, over 13% were seen once. In this sample, this clone turned up a few times. The antigen remains unidentified.

The chain combines TRBV2 with TRBJ2-1, with no clear D. The origin of this receptor is a young man with type 1 diabetes. Sequences were obtained from naive CD4+ T cells from blood. CDR3 sequence (DNA): TGTGCCAGCCGTCCCAACTCCTACAATGAGCAGTTCTTC. Protein sequence: CASRPNSYNEQFF.